By proportion, the clone carrying this TCR beta chain is medium-sized. No antigen is known for it. This sample was taken from a study of memory CD4+ T cells and cytomegalovirus serostatus. Study results and caveats: A US-trained random forest predicted CMV serostatus with median AUC around 0.92. CD4+ memory repertoires contained 67 of 164 reported CMV TCRbeta sequences.

Authors' processing steps: Out-of-frame sequences were removed, leaving 2 million to 2.5 million distinct TCRbeta sequences. Assay used: immunoSEQ multiplex PCR; TCRdb lists only in-frame clones, some missing. D and trimming were read from the DNA, whereas the V and J calls and clone size are those reported in that table. Of 35,000 to 40,000 clones detected, about 80% appear once; the ten largest clones hold approximately 5%. Single viable CD3+CD4+CD8-CD45RO+ cells were sorted as the memory CD4+ T cells. The clonotype originates from an adult in good health and CMV-seropositive. The sample comprised memory CD4+ T cells from blood.

The CDR3 loop is CASSPGDRVLIGYEQYF. CDR3 sequence (DNA): TGTGCCAGCAGCCCCGGGGACAGGGTTTTGATCGGCTACGAGCAGTACTTC. The rearrangement uses TRBV27 and TRBJ2-7; TRBD1 agrees at 9 bases. The CDR3 consists of 17 residues. The J segment lost 3 bases and the V segment lost 6 bases, leaving 15 bases of the junction unmatched. Germline loops: CDR1 MNHEY, CDR2 SMNVEV (reference sequence).